This entry is about one TCR beta chain. TCRdb called the RT-PCR reads again in MiXCR, with one record for every CDR3 protein. The profile shows 150,000 to 200,000 distinct CDR3 sequences, roughly 12% of them singletons. The germline gives CDR1 SGHVS, CDR2 FQNEAQ. This CDR3 has 16 residues. The V end lost 5 bases, the J end lost 2 bases, and 18 bases lay between the germline ends. This record comes from a study of response to subunit inactivated influenza vaccine. This sample was shared with a second study, whose subject was T cells expressing NK-cell markers. This second study says: UMIs were included in TCR beta cDNA generated by 5'RACE template switching. Eight donors were sequenced, seven testing HCMV-seropositive and one testing seronegative.

V usage is TRBV7-8 and J usage is TRBJ1-1; maybe TRBD1 (6 bases). This sequence originates from a man in his fifties who received an inactivated influenza vaccine. This specimen was CD8+ T cells sorted from PBMCs, taken approximately 12 days after vaccination. The CDR3 coding sequence is TGTGCCAGCAGCGATAAAGGGGTTGGGGGCAACACTGAAGCTTTCTTT. Translating it yields CASSDKGVGGNTEAFF.